The rows below give T cell receptor beta chains drawn from one sample of a study of T-cell memory formation after mild COVID-19. From the 5' RACE reads, TCRdb called clonotypes with MiXCR, one entry per CDR3 protein. This sample has about 400,000 distinct CDR3 sequences, with less than 25% found just once. Sample: PBMCs or a T cell subset sorted from them (not recorded which). The receptors were sampled from an adult woman who had mild COVID-19 (a few samples of this study predate the infection). Cell type and time point are not known. The CDR3 runs from the conserved cysteine through the conserved F or W. The D gene is left open where the match is weak. Expanded clones get a size class; other rows say once, few or many, or leave the size out.

size: few
length: 14
D: TRBD1
V: TRBV2
J: TRBJ1-6
DNA: TGTGCCAGCAGTGCTACAGGGGGCCGGTCACCCCTCCACTTT
CDR3: CASSATGGRSPLHF

size: NA
length: 15
D: TRBD1
V: TRBV5-6
J: TRBJ1-1
DNA: TGTGCCAGCAGCGTTCAGGGGGCCGTAAACACTGAAGCTTTCTTT
CDR3: CASSVQGAVNTEAFF

size: many
length: 13
D: NA
V: TRBV12-3/TRBV12-4
J: TRBJ1-1
DNA: TGTGCCAGCATAGTCTCGCTGAACACTGAAGCTTTCTTT
CDR3: CASIVSLNTEAFF

size: NA
length: 17
D: TRBD1
V: TRBV14
J: TRBJ2-2
DNA: TGTGCCAGCAGCGTACGACAGGGGAACATGAACACCGGGGAGCTGTTTTTT
CDR3: CASSVRQGNMNTGELFF

size: few
length: 15
D: NA
V: TRBV18
J: TRBJ2-7
DNA: TGTGCCAGCTCGCCTTCTGACAGGATGTCTTACGAGCAGTACTTC
CDR3: CASSPSDRMSYEQYF

size: NA
length: 11
D: NA
V: TRBV5-6
J: TRBJ1-2
DNA: TGTGCCAGCAGCTTGACTGGCGGCTACACCTTC
CDR3: CASSLTGGYTF

size: NA
length: 14
D: NA
V: TRBV29-1
J: TRBJ2-5
DNA: TGCAGCGTTGCGGGCAGGGGCCCCCAAGAGACCCAGTACTTC
CDR3: CSVAGRGPQETQYF

size: few
length: 15
D: NA
V: TRBV10-3
J: TRBJ1-1
DNA: TGTGCCATCAGTAAACGGACAGTGTCAAACACTGAAGCTTTCTTT
CDR3: CAISKRTVSNTEAFF

size: few
length: 12
D: NA
V: TRBV20-1
J: TRBJ2-7
DNA: TGCAGTGCTAAGACGGGTACCTACGAGCAGTACTTC
CDR3: CSAKTGTYEQYF

size: NA
length: 18
D: NA
V: TRBV4-1
J: TRBJ1-6
DNA: TGCGCCAGCAGCCAAGAGGCGCCATTGGGGCATAGTGATTCACCCCTCCACTTT
CDR3: CASSQEAPLGHSDSPLHF

size: few
length: 17
D: NA
V: TRBV7-3
J: TRBJ2-3
DNA: TGTGCCAGCAGCTTAACTGCTTCCAGCGGGACAACAGATACGCAGTATTTT
CDR3: CASSLTASSGTTDTQYF

size: NA
length: 20
D: TRBD2
V: TRBV20-1
J: TRBJ2-5
DNA: TGCAGTGCTCCCGAGGTCAGTGGGAGGGAGGCCCGAACCACCCAAGAGACCCAGTACTTC
CDR3: CSAPEVSGREARTTQETQYF

size: few
length: 14
D: TRBD2
V: TRBV2
J: TRBJ2-1
DNA: TGTGCCAGCATAGGACTAGCGGGGAGGAATGAGCAGTTCTTC
CDR3: CASIGLAGRNEQFF

size: NA
length: 14
D: NA
V: TRBV11-2
J: TRBJ2-3
DNA: TGTGCCAGCTCCGATCGGCGGGGTGGGGATACGCAGTATTTT
CDR3: CASSDRRGGDTQYF

size: few
length: 10
D: NA
V: TRBV5-1
J: TRBJ2-5
DNA: TGCGCCAGCAGCCTACCCACCCAGTACTTC
CDR3: CASSLPTQYF

size: NA
length: 14
D: NA
V: TRBV9
J: TRBJ2-3
DNA: TGTGCCAGCAGCGTAGGAGGGTCCGCAGATACGCAGTATTTT
CDR3: CASSVGGSADTQYF

size: NA
length: 16
D: TRBD1
V: TRBV6-2/TRBV6-3
J: TRBJ2-7
DNA: TGTGCCAGCACCCGACTCGGGGGGACAGGGAATTACGAGCAGTACTTC
CDR3: CASTRLGGTGNYEQYF

size: few
length: 13
D: NA
V: TRBV11-3
J: TRBJ2-1
DNA: TGTGCCAGCAGAGACAAACTCGTTGCTGAGCAGTTCTTC
CDR3: CASRDKLVAEQFF

size: NA
length: 15
D: TRBD2
V: TRBV7-9
J: TRBJ2-7
DNA: TGTGCCAGCAGCGCCACTAGCGTTCAAGTCTACGAGCAGTACTTC
CDR3: CASSATSVQVYEQYF

size: many
length: 16
D: NA
V: TRBV5-1
J: TRBJ2-1
DNA: TGCGCCAGCAGCTTGGCCTTGGGTAGCTCCTACAATGAGCAGTTCTTC
CDR3: CASSLALGSSYNEQFF

size: NA
length: 14
D: NA
V: TRBV7-8
J: TRBJ1-1
DNA: TGTGCCAGCAGCTTTATCGGGAAGAACACTGAAGCTTTCTTT
CDR3: CASSFIGKNTEAFF

size: few
length: 14
D: NA
V: TRBV12-3/TRBV12-4
J: TRBJ2-5
DNA: TGTGCCAGCAGTTTAGTACCAGGGCGGGAGACCCAGTACTTC
CDR3: CASSLVPGRETQYF

size: NA
length: 13
D: NA
V: TRBV20-1
J: TRBJ2-7
DNA: TGCAGTGCTAGAGACCCAATTGGCTACGAGCAGTACTTC
CDR3: CSARDPIGYEQYF

size: NA
length: 15
D: NA
V: TRBV5-1
J: TRBJ1-2
DNA: TGCGCCAGCAGCTTGTTCCCGGATGGCGACTATGGCTACACCTTC
CDR3: CASSLFPDGDYGYTF

size: many
length: 14
D: NA
V: TRBV5-1
J: TRBJ1-1
DNA: TGCGCCAGCAGCATCGGGGCGAACAGCCCTGAAGCTTTCTTT
CDR3: CASSIGANSPEAFF

size: few
length: 15
D: TRBD2
V: TRBV9
J: TRBJ2-1
DNA: TGTGCCAGCAGCGTGGGGACTAGTGCTTCCAATGAGCAGTTCTTC
CDR3: CASSVGTSASNEQFF

size: NA
length: 13
D: NA
V: TRBV7-8
J: TRBJ1-1
DNA: TGTGCCAGCAGCCCACAGGGACGGCCTGAAGCTTTCTTT
CDR3: CASSPQGRPEAFF

size: NA
length: 15
D: NA
V: TRBV6-5
J: TRBJ2-7
DNA: TGTGCCAGCAGACCCCCTGACCTGAGCTCCTACGAGCAGTACTTC
CDR3: CASRPPDLSSYEQYF

size: NA
length: 15
D: NA
V: TRBV4-1
J: TRBJ2-5
DNA: TGCGCCAGCAGCCAGTCGACCTACTCGCAAGAGACCCAGTACTTC
CDR3: CASSQSTYSQETQYF

size: NA
length: 15
D: TRBD1
V: TRBV9
J: TRBJ1-2
DNA: TGTGCCAGCAGCGTTGACAGGGGGAGTAACTATGGCTACACCTTC
CDR3: CASSVDRGSNYGYTF

size: NA
length: 17
D: NA
V: TRBV7-9
J: TRBJ2-3
DNA: TGTGCCAGCAGCTTATGGGACGGGACCCCCACGGCAGATACGCAGTATTTT
CDR3: CASSLWDGTPTADTQYF

size: NA
length: 16
D: TRBD2
V: TRBV20-1
J: TRBJ2-1
DNA: TGCAGTGCTACGCCTCCGGGACTAGCGGGAGCGGGTGAGCAGTTCTTC
CDR3: CSATPPGLAGAGEQFF

size: NA
length: 11
D: NA
V: TRBV9
J: TRBJ1-4
DNA: TGTGCCGCGCAGGGCAATGAAAAACTGTTTTTT
CDR3: CAAQGNEKLFF

size: NA
length: 15
D: NA
V: TRBV5-1
J: TRBJ1-4
DNA: TGCGCCAGCAGCGATCCTCCTACCCAAGGTGAAAAACTGTTTTTT
CDR3: CASSDPPTQGEKLFF

size: many
length: 10
D: NA
V: TRBV29-1
J: TRBJ2-3
DNA: TGCAGCGTTGGGGCAGATACGCAGTATTTT
CDR3: CSVGADTQYF

size: NA
length: 16
D: TRBD1
V: TRBV7-9
J: TRBJ1-1
DNA: TGTGCCAGCAACCCATTGGGGACAGGGATGGGGGCTGAAGCTTTCTTT
CDR3: CASNPLGTGMGAEAFF

size: few
length: 15
D: TRBD2
V: TRBV11-2
J: TRBJ2-1
DNA: TGTGCCAGCAGCTTTGCGGGACTAGCGGGGCCGGAGCAGTTCTTC
CDR3: CASSFAGLAGPEQFF